This TCR beta chain was recovered during a study of blood T cells in healthy people across ages. Findings and limits, study-wide: Observed TCR beta diversity showed a strong correlation with the percentage of naive T cells as measured by flow cytometry.

Total RNA extracted from each sample amounted to at least 5.5 micrograms. This clonotype came up many times. Its antigen is unknown. Primers used in a second PCR of about 7 to 12 cycles were a sample-barcoded 5' primer and a J-beta primer mix. TCRdb re-called the 5' RACE reads through MiXCR, storing one row per CDR3 protein. The sample lists approximately 810,000 distinct CDR3 sequences, about 30% occurring once. The CDR3 length is 19 residues. CDR1 is MNHEY, CDR2 SVGAGI, per germline. V was clipped by 0 bases and J by 4 bases; unmatched bases: 13. The clonotype comes from a woman of 80 years or more in good health. The chain joins TRBV6-5 to TRBJ2-3; 10 positions match TRBD2. Sample: blood. The CDR3 protein is CASSYSRYGNSGGSDTQYF. For the CDR3, the DNA is TGTGCCAGCAGTTACTCACGTTATGGGAATAGCGGGGGGTCAGATACGCAGTATTTT.